This TCR beta chain was retrieved from a study of monozygotic twins with inflammatory bowel disease. There were around 3.5 ug of total RNA used for each TCR library. For each CDR3 protein, TCRdb gives one entry from its re-call of the 5' RACE reads, without DNA. This sample's clone table lists 400,000 or so distinct CDR3 sequences. CDR1 MNHNY and CDR2 SVGAGI come from the germline V gene (reference sequence). The CDR3 sequence is 13 residues long. What was sequenced was blood. The receptor was isolated from a human donor with ulcerative colitis or Crohn's disease, or a healthy co-twin of an affected twin (not recorded which). The V gene is TRBV6-6, the J gene TRBJ1-5; TCRdb names TRBD1, which stays unverified in the absence of DNA. This CDR3 reads CASTPGEGQPQHF.